Following are 18 T cell receptor beta chains from one sample sequenced in a study of cytomegalovirus exposure and HLA in healthy donors. Amplification used 60 Vbeta primers and 13 Jbeta primers. Clones were read by immunoSEQ multiplex PCR, and TCRdb kept only the in-frame ones, dropping some. The table counts about 53,000 clones; 9.5% to 15% lies in the top ten. Sample: PBMCs. All receptors come from a man younger than 35 in good health and CMV-seropositive.

V and J are TRBV4-1 and TRBJ2-3; D is perhaps TRBD2 (5 bases). In germline, CDR1 is MGHRA, CDR2 YSYEKL. With 5 bases removed from V and 0 bases from J, the gap between germline ends came to 21 bases. There are 18 residues in the CDR3. The CDR3 sequence: CASSYRAGLGGSTDTQYF. The CDR3 DNA follows: TGCGCCAGCAGCTACCGAGCCGGGCTTGGCGGGAGCACAGATACGCAGTATTTT.

The rearrangement links TRBV30 to TRBJ1-5; perhaps TRBD1 as D (6 bases). CDR3 size: 15 residues. Trimming removed 0 bases from V and 1 base from J, with 10 bases in between. Per germline, CDR1 GTSNPN and CDR2 SVGIG (reference sequence). CDR3 in amino acids: CAWSVRGASNQPQHF. CDR3 DNA sequence: TGTGCCTGGAGTGTCCGGGGGGCGAGCAATCAGCCCCAGCATTTT.

The V gene is TRBV5-1, the J gene TRBJ2-1; 10 bases are a match to TRBD2. Looked up from germline, CDR1 is SGHRS and CDR2 is YFSETQ. V lost 6 bases, J lost 0 bases, and 18 bases stayed unmatched. CDR3 length: 20 residues. The CDR3 sequence: CASTPSGSHGGSFSYNEQFF. The CDR3 coding sequence is TGCGCCAGCACGCCTAGCGGGAGTCATGGGGGCTCTTTCTCCTACAATGAGCAGTTCTTC. The full variable domain, its missing parts supplied by reference TRBV5-1 and TRBJ2-1, is KAGVTQTPRYLIKTRGQQVTLSCSPISGHRSVSWYQQTPGQGLQFLFEYFSETQRNKGNFPGRFSGRQFSNSRSEMNVSTLELGDSALYLCASTPSGSHGGSFSYNEQFFGPGTRLTVL.

This chain joins TRBV11-2 and TRBJ1-1, with 8 bases that match TRBD1. The junction had 7 bases not matched to a gene; V was cut back by 5 bases and J by 5 bases. This CDR3 has 14 amino acids. Germline-derived CDR1 and CDR2 are SGHAT and FQNNGV. CDR3 sequence reads: CASSLIRQGTEAFF. Here the CDR3 DNA reads TGTGCCAGCAGCCTAATACGACAGGGGACTGAAGCTTTCTTT.

This chain links TRBV6-6 with TRBJ1-2, with TRBD1 as a possible D gene (6 bases). Germline CDR1 MNHNY, CDR2 SVGAGI (reference sequence). This CDR3 spans 15 amino acids. V lost 5 bases, J lost 3 bases, and 16 bases lay in between. CDR3 residues: CASSTAGGADYGYTF. CDR3 bases: TGTGCCAGCAGTACCGCGGGGGGCGCTGACTATGGCTACACCTTC.

This chain connects TRBV7-9 to TRBJ2-1, with D possibly TRBD1 on 6 matching bases. The CDR3 contains 16 residues. V was shortened by 1 base and J by 5 bases, with 15 bases between the two germline ends. CDR1 and CDR2 from the germline V gene are SEHNR and FQNEAQ (reference sequence). The CDR3 spells CASSLGAWGPNNEQFF. Written as DNA, the CDR3 is TGTGCCAGCAGCTTAGGGGCGTGGGGGCCCAACAATGAGCAGTTCTTC.

The V gene is TRBV5-1, the J gene TRBJ1-1, with 9 bases lining up with TRBD1. With 1 base clipped from V and 1 base from J, the junction kept 5 bases outside the gene matches. The CDR3 is 16 residues long. Germline V lookup: CDR1 SGHRS, CDR2 YFSETQ. DNA of the CDR3: TGCGCCAGCAGCTTGCGGACAGGGGAGGCGAACACTGAAGCTTTCTTT. Protein sequence: CASSLRTGEANTEAFF.

The chain employs TRBV11-3 and TRBJ1-3; TRBD1 agrees at 8 bases. V lost 4 bases and J lost 3; bases outside the gene matches: 14. This CDR3 is 18 amino acids long. The germline gives CDR1 SGHNT, CDR2 YENEEA. The chain's CDR3 is CASSSYRGQGANGNTIYF. As DNA, the CDR3 is TGTGCCAGCAGCTCCTACCGTGGGCAGGGGGCAAATGGAAACACCATATATTTT.

The gene calls are TRBV4-2 and TRBJ2-7; 7 bases line up with TRBD2. Germline V gives CDR1 LGHNA, CDR2 YNFKEQ. CDR3 length equals 15 residues. Germline trimming cut 1 base from V and 0 bases from J; bases unmatched to any gene: 3. CDR3 amino acids: CASSQVGGSSYEQYF. CDR3 sequence (DNA): TGTGCCAGCAGCCAAGTGGGAGGGTCCTCCTACGAGCAGTACTTC.

V gene TRBV28 combines with J gene TRBJ1-1; weak D call: TRBD1 (6 bases). Germline-derived CDR1 and CDR2 are MDHEN and SYDVKM. Trimming pared 4 bases from V and 3 bases from J, leaving 12 bases between. This CDR3 contains 14 residues. CDR3 loop: CASSSVHRDTEAFF. The CDR3 DNA reads as TGTGCCAGCAGTTCGGTCCACAGGGACACTGAAGCTTTCTTT.

The chain joins TRBV29-1 to TRBJ2-3; D remains ambiguous. Looked up from germline, CDR1 is SQVTM and CDR2 is ANQGSEA. Trimming removed 4 bases at V and 2 bases at J, with 10 bases between. The CDR3 extends over 13 amino acids. The CDR3 region has the DNA TGCAGCGTTGGGGCCTCAGACACAGATACGCAGTATTTT. This encodes CSVGASDTDTQYF.

V is TRBV19 and J is TRBJ2-7; D not resolved. This CDR3 has 13 amino acids. V lost 6 bases to trimming and J lost 2 bases, with 11 bases between them. Germline values: CDR1 LNHDA, CDR2 SQIVND (reference sequence). The CDR3 spells CASSFSLTYEQYF. As DNA, the CDR3 is TGTGCCAGTAGCTTCTCCTTAACCTACGAGCAGTACTTC.

V usage is TRBV27 and J usage is TRBJ2-5; 7 bases line up with TRBD1. CDR3 length: 17 amino acids. Germline CDR1 is MNHEY and CDR2 is SMNVEV (reference sequence). V trimming: 9 bases; J trimming: 2 bases; junction bases outside the gene matches: 18. The CDR3 is CARRGQTEEWLQETQYF. For the CDR3, the DNA is TGTGCCAGACGGGGACAGACCGAGGAATGGCTTCAAGAGACCCAGTACTTC.

V usage is TRBV16 and J usage is TRBJ2-7; D might be TRBD1 (6 bases). Germline-derived CDR1 and CDR2 are KGHSY and FQNENV. The CDR3 runs to 13 residues. V was shortened by 4 bases and J by 5 bases, with 12 bases between the two germline ends. The CDR3 loop reads CASSRRDIHEQYF. CDR3 bases: TGTGCCAGCAGCCGACGGGACATTCACGAGCAGTACTTC.

The chain recombines TRBV5-4 with TRBJ2-7; TRBD2 matches 16 bases. Germline V gene lookup returns CDR1 SGHNT and CDR2 YYREEE (reference sequence). The length of the CDR3 is 17 residues. Trimming cost V 4 bases and J 3 bases; bases outside gene matches: 7. The CDR3 region has the DNA TGTGCCAGCAGCCCGGGACTAGCGGGAGGGCCTAGCTACGAGCAGTACTTC. Translating it yields CASSPGLAGGPSYEQYF.

The gene calls are TRBV5-1 and TRBJ2-5; TRBD1 agrees at 10 bases. V lost 4 bases, J lost 5 bases, and 8 bases stayed unmatched. Germline V gives CDR1 SGHRS, CDR2 YFSETQ. The CDR3 loop spans 15 amino acids. In DNA form, the CDR3 reads TGCGCCAGCAGCACCGGGACAGGGGTAATGGAGACCCAGTACTTC. Residues: CASSTGTGVMETQYF.

The V call is TRBV30, the J call TRBJ2-5, with 10 bases matching TRBD1. The J call could be wrong; TRBJ2-7 is a better fit for the DNA end. This CDR3 spans 15 amino acids. Germline V gene sequence: CDR1 GTSNPN, CDR2 SVGIG (reference sequence). CDR3 residues: CAWSPRRDRGYEQYF. CDR3 coding DNA: TGTGCCTGGAGTCCCCGCCGGGACAGGGGTTACGAGCAGTACTTC.

The rearrangement uses TRBV15 and TRBJ2-7; 7 nucleotides agree with TRBD1. V gave up 4 bases and J gave up 0 bases; unmatched junction bases: 6. The CDR3 runs 15 residues. Germline CDR1 LNHNV, CDR2 YYDKDF (reference sequence). CDR3 region: CATSNYRGSSYEQYF. The CDR3 region has the DNA TGTGCCACCAGCAACTACAGGGGATCCTCCTACGAGCAGTACTTC.